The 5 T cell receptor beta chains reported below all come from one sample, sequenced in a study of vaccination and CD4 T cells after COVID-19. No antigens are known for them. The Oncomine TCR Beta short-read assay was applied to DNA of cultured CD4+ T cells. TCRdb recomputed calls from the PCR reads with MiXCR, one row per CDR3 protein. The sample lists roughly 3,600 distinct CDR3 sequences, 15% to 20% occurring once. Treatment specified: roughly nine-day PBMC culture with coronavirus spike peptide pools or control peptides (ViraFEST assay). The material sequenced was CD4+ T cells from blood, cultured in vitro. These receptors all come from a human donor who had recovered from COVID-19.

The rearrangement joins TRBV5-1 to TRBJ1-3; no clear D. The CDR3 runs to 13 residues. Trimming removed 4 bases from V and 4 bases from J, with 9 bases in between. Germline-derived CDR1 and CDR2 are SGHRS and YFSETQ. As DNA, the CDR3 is TGCGCCAGCAGCGACCTTGTGGGAAACACCATATATTTT. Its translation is CASSDLVGNTIYF.

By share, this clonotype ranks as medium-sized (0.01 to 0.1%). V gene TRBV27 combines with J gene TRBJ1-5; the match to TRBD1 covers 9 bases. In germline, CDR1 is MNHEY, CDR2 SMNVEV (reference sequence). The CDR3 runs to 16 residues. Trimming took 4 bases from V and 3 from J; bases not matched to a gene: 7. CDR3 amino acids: CASSSSTGGYNQPQHF. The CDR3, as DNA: TGTGCCAGCAGTTCCTCGACAGGGGGTTACAATCAGCCCCAGCATTTT.

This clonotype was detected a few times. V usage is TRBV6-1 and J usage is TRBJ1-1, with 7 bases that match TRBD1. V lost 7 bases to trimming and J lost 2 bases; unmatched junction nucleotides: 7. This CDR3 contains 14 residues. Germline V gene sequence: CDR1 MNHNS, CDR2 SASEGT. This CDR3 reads CASTDRDSNTEAFF. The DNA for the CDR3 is TGTGCCAGCACCGACAGGGATTCTAACACTGAAGCTTTCTTT.

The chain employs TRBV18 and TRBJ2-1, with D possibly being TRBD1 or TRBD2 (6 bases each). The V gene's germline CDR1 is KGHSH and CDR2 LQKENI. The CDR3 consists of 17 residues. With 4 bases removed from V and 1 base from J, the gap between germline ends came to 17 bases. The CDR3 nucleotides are TGTGCCAGCTCACAAACGGCCGGGGGCGGTTCCTACAATGAGCAGTTCTTC. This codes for CASSQTAGGGSYNEQFF.

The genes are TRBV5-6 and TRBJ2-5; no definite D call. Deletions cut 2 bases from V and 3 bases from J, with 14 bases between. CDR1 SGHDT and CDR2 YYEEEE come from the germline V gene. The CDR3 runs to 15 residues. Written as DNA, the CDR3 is TGTGCCAGCAGCTTTATAGAATCGAGTGAAGAGACCCAGTACTTC. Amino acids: CASSFIESSEETQYF.